This TCR beta chain is from a study of blood T cells in healthy people across ages. In the study overall: About one barcoded beta molecule per two T cells was captured by template switching.

The use of a sample-barcoded 5' primer and a J-beta primer mix characterized a second PCR of about 7 to 12 cycles. No fewer than 2.5 million CDR3-containing paired-end reads came from each sample. MiXCR was run by TCRdb on the 5' RACE reads, yielding one entry per CDR3 protein. This sample yields a few hundred thousand distinct CDR3 sequences, of which 25% to 30% are seen a single time; 18% belongs to the top ten. On this clonotype: One end of the junction does not line up with germline, which may come from a read error.

This CDR3 comprises 13 residues. In germline, CDR1 is PRHDT, CDR2 FYEKMQ (reference sequence). Sequencing was done on a sample of blood. The sequence came from a woman between 70 and 85 years old in good health. This chain connects TRBV13 to TRBJ2-5, with D perhaps assigned TRBD1 or TRBD2 (5 bases each). The CDR3: CASSLSGQEAQYF. The CDR3 nucleotides are TGTGCCAGCAGCCTGAGCGGACAAGAGGCCCAGTACTTC.